These 2 T cell receptor beta chains share one sample of origin, sequenced in a study of blood T cell repertoires in COVID-19 (dated by TCRdb to between 2020 and 2021). Library prep was done by the immunoSEQ multiplex PCR assay. TCRdb obtained this table from immuneACCESS and retained in-frame rearrangements with V and J assigned. These tables miss some clones; where compared with another copy, unresolved V genes account for less than half of the shortfall, and the remainder is unexplained. Recorded for this sample are 150,000 or so clones; about 89% of them occurred a single time. Of the sample, approximately 0.55% is held by the ten largest clones. Sequences were obtained from peripheral blood. The receptor source for this set is a middle-aged man with acute or convalescent COVID-19.

This sequence joins TRBV2 and TRBJ2-2; 7 nucleotides agree with TRBD1. In germline, CDR1 is SNHLY, CDR2 FYNNEI. V shed 6 bases and J 5 bases; nucleotides not matched to a gene: 15. This CDR3 comprises 17 residues. Here the CDR3 DNA reads TGTGCCAGCAGCAGACGGGACAGTGGGAAGGAAACCGGGGAGCTGTTTTTT. Its protein is CASSRRDSGKETGELFF.

The rearrangement links TRBV6-1 to TRBJ1-2; 7 positions agree with TRBD1. V lost 3 bases, J lost 6 bases, and 13 bases stayed unmatched. This CDR3 region has 16 residues. The germline V gene encodes CDR1 MNHNS and CDR2 SASEGT. The chain's CDR3 is CASSEPKAGTAHGYTF. CDR3 in DNA: TGTGCCAGCAGTGAGCCAAAGGCCGGGACAGCTCATGGCTACACCTTC.